Listed below are T cell receptor beta chains from one sample, sequenced in a study of blood T cells in healthy people across ages. In TCRdb, the 5' RACE reads were re-called with MiXCR into one record per CDR3 protein. The sample lists 550,000 to 800,000 distinct CDR3 sequences; around 21% were seen once. The material sequenced was blood. These receptors all stem from a man between 65 and 85 years old in good health. The CDR3 runs from the conserved cysteine through the conserved F or W. The D gene is left open where the match is weak. Part of the rows lack a size; the others show once, few, many or a class for expanded clones.

clone_size,j_call,v_call,d_call,cdr3_aa,cdr3_nt
few,TRBJ2-2,TRBV9,-,CASSVHQGPYTGELFF,TGTGCCAGCAGCGTACATCAGGGTCCTTACACCGGGGAGCTGTTTTTT
few,TRBJ2-1,TRBV20-1,-,CSADRDSPRDEQFF,TGCAGTGCTGATCGGGACTCCCCCCGGGATGAGCAGTTCTTC
-,TRBJ2-1,TRBV20-1,TRBD2,CSARDVAGNNNEQFF,TGCAGTGCTAGAGATGTAGCGGGGAATAACAATGAGCAGTTCTTC
-,TRBJ1-1,TRBV9,-,CASSVENDEAFF,TGTGCCAGCAGCGTAGAAAATGATGAAGCTTTCTTT
few,TRBJ2-1,TRBV24-1,-,CATSDRGEKNNEQFF,TGTGCCACCAGTGACAGGGGGGAAAAGAACAATGAGCAGTTCTTC
-,TRBJ1-5,TRBV6-6,TRBD1,CASSLPGTGARQPQHF,TGTGCCAGCAGTTTACCCGGGACAGGGGCCCGGCAGCCCCAGCATTTT
few,TRBJ2-1,TRBV20-1,TRBD1,CSASGQGYNEQFF,TGCAGTGCTTCTGGACAGGGCTACAATGAGCAGTTCTTC
-,TRBJ2-7,TRBV7-9,-,CASRLLSDEQYF,TGTGCCAGCCGGCTTTTATCAGACGAGCAGTACTTC
many,TRBJ1-6,TRBV12-3/TRBV12-4,-,CASSTGQGNSPLHF,TGTGCCAGCAGTACCGGACAAGGGAATTCACCCCTCCACTTT
-,TRBJ2-5,TRBV7-6,-,CASSLVELQETQYF,TGTGCCAGCAGCTTAGTGGAGCTTCAAGAGACCCAGTACTTC
few,TRBJ2-1,TRBV3-1,TRBD2,CASSPGLAGVNSYNEQFF,TGTGCCAGCAGCCCCGGGCTAGCGGGAGTGAACTCCTACAATGAGCAGTTCTTC
-,TRBJ1-5,TRBV4-1,-,CASGQLGSFNQPQHF,TGCGCCAGCGGCCAACTCGGGTCGTTTAATCAGCCCCAGCATTTT
-,TRBJ2-4,TRBV3-1,TRBD2,CASSQGFAGENIQYF,TGTGCCAGCAGCCAAGGGTTTGCGGGAGAGAACATTCAGTACTTC
-,TRBJ1-2,TRBV5-5,TRBD1,CASSLGDSVNYGYTF,TGTGCCAGCAGCTTGGGGGACAGCGTGAACTATGGCTACACCTTC
-,TRBJ1-4,TRBV20-1,-,CSARSGPNEKLFF,TGCAGTGCTAGATCGGGCCCGAATGAAAAACTGTTTTTT
few,TRBJ1-4,TRBV28,TRBD1,CASSLFGQGAEKLFF,TGTGCCAGCAGTTTATTCGGACAGGGGGCGGAAAAACTGTTTTTT
-,TRBJ1-6,TRBV21-1,-,CASSNFPFPRNSPLHF,TGTGCCAGCAGCAATTTTCCCTTCCCCCGTAATTCACCCCTCCACTTT
few,TRBJ2-7,TRBV6-1,TRBD1,CASSRSGTGKGPYEQYF,TGTGCCAGCAGCCGCTCCGGGACAGGGAAGGGTCCCTACGAGCAGTACTTC
-,TRBJ2-1,TRBV19,TRBD2,CASLSSGRYNEQFF,TGTGCCAGCCTCTCTAGCGGGAGATACAATGAGCAGTTCTTC
-,TRBJ2-7,TRBV4-1,-,CASSQERLTSYEQYF,TGCGCCAGCAGCCAAGAAAGACTCACCTCCTACGAGCAGTACTTC
few,TRBJ2-3,TRBV7-9,TRBD2,CASSLASTGSGRTDTQYF,TGTGCCAGCAGCTTAGCCTCCACGGGTAGCGGGAGAACAGATACGCAGTATTTT
-,TRBJ2-7,TRBV14,-,CASSQTLGVAYEQYF,TGTGCCAGCAGCCAAACACTAGGAGTGGCCTACGAGCAGTACTTC
-,TRBJ2-5,TRBV12-3/TRBV12-4,TRBD2,CASSPLAGGQETQYF,TGTGCCAGCAGTCCCCTAGCGGGAGGGCAAGAGACCCAGTACTTC
-,TRBJ2-3,TRBV12-3/TRBV12-4,TRBD2,CASSPGLAGFAQYF,TGTGCCAGCAGCCCGGGACTAGCGGGGTTTGCGCAGTATTTT
few,TRBJ2-5,TRBV14,-,CASSQDETRVQETQYF,TGTGCCAGCAGCCAAGATGAGACTAGGGTCCAAGAGACCCAGTACTTC
many,TRBJ2-1,TRBV28,-,CAVTSSYNEQFF,TGTGCCGTCACCAGCTCCTACAATGAGCAGTTCTTC
-,TRBJ2-2,TRBV7-8,-,CASSLLVAGELFF,TGTGCCAGCAGCTTATTAGTAGCCGGGGAGCTGTTTTTT
few,TRBJ2-7,TRBV10-3,TRBD2,CAISEGTSGGYEQYF,TGTGCCATCAGTGAGGGGACTAGCGGGGGATACGAGCAGTACTTC
few,TRBJ2-7,TRBV5-8,TRBD1,CASRYGTGGGEQYF,TGTGCCAGCCGTTACGGGACAGGGGGCGGCGAGCAGTACTTC
many,TRBJ2-7,TRBV27,-,CASSLSGLNYEQYF,TGTGCCAGCAGTTTATCTGGACTTAACTACGAGCAGTACTTC
-,TRBJ1-6,TRBV10-3,TRBD1,CAIRGDSSNSPLHF,TGTGCCATCAGAGGGGACAGCTCTAATTCACCCCTCCACTTT
-,TRBJ2-1,TRBV28,-,CASIQSAGSSYNEQFF,TGTGCCAGCATCCAATCGGCGGGTTCCTCCTACAATGAGCAGTTCTTC
-,TRBJ1-6,TRBV7-2,TRBD1,CASSLGGGPDNSPLHF,TGTGCCAGCAGCTTAGGAGGGGGCCCCGATAATTCACCCCTCCACTTT
many,TRBJ1-5,TRBV10-3,TRBD1,CAISDSDRGYQPQHF,TGTGCCATCAGTGACTCGGACAGGGGTTATCAGCCCCAGCATTTT
once,TRBJ2-5,TRBV7-9,-,CASGITGRGAETQYF,TGTGCCAGCGGCATAACGGGGCGTGGCGCAGAGACCCAGTACTTC
-,TRBJ2-7,TRBV28,TRBD1,CASSLPRTGSDEQYF,TGTGCCAGCAGTCTCCCTCGGACAGGGAGCGACGAGCAGTACTTC
once,TRBJ2-2,TRBV12-5,TRBD2,CASKSGSGTGELFF,TGTGCTAGTAAAAGCGGGAGCGGCACCGGGGAGCTGTTTTTT
-,TRBJ2-5,TRBV28,-,CASTSPGGVLETQYF,TGTGCCAGCACCAGCCCCGGAGGGGTTTTGGAGACCCAGTACTTC
-,TRBJ1-1,TRBV3-1,-,CASSPQTGTEAFF,TGTGCCAGCAGCCCTCAGACAGGCACTGAAGCTTTCTTT
once,TRBJ2-1,TRBV20-1,-,CSASKGGKVHNEPFF,TGCAGTGCTAGTAAAGGCGGGAAGGTCCACAATGAGCCGTTCTTC
many,TRBJ2-5,TRBV28,-,CASSFLGRVGETQYF,TGTGCCAGCAGTTTCCTCGGAAGGGTAGGAGAGACCCAGTACTTC
many,TRBJ1-4,TRBV2,TRBD1,CASRQGREEKLFF,TGTGCCAGCCGACAGGGGAGGGAAGAAAAACTGTTTTTT
-,TRBJ2-5,TRBV5-1,TRBD2,CASSPGSGGETQYF,TGCGCCAGCAGTCCCGGATCGGGAGGGGAGACCCAGTACTTC
few,TRBJ2-7,TRBV2,TRBD1,CASSDHRGSYEQYF,TGTGCCAGCAGTGACCACAGGGGTTCCTACGAGCAGTACTTC
few,TRBJ2-7,TRBV6-2/TRBV6-3,-,CASSASDTSLEQYF,TGTGCCAGCAGTGCCTCGGACACCAGCCTGGAGCAGTACTTC
-,TRBJ2-1,TRBV5-4,TRBD1,CASSSGQGDSNEQFF,TGTGCCAGCAGCTCGGGACAGGGGGATAGTAATGAGCAGTTCTTC
many,TRBJ2-7,TRBV12-3/TRBV12-4,-,CASSLGFSYEQYF,TGTGCCAGCAGTTTGGGGTTCTCCTACGAGCAGTACTTC
few,TRBJ2-3,TRBV7-9,-,CASSFSRADTQYF,TGTGCCAGCAGCTTTTCGCGGGCAGATACGCAGTATTTT
-,TRBJ2-5,TRBV3-1,-,CASSQAGTHQETQYF,TGTGCCAGCAGCCAAGCTGGGACCCATCAGGAGACCCAGTACTTC
few,TRBJ2-3,TRBV29-1,-,CSVRTGTSTDTQYF,TGCAGCGTTCGAACAGGGACTAGCACAGATACGCAGTATTTT
-,TRBJ2-4,TRBV21-1,-,CASSKEEGQGGTLAKNIQYF,TGTGCCAGCAGCAAAGAGGAGGGACAGGGGGGGACTTTAGCCAAAAACATTCAGTACTTC
-,TRBJ2-1,TRBV4-3,-,CASSQDFGLFYNEQLF,TGCGCCAGCAGCCAAGATTTTGGACTTTTCTACAATGAGCAGCTCTTC
few,TRBJ1-5,TRBV27,-,CASSSIGQPQHF,TGTGCCAGCAGTTCAATTGGTCAGCCCCAGCATTTT
-,TRBJ2-5,TRBV28,-,CASSRPPGEQYF,TGTGCCAGCAGCCGGCCCCCCGGAGAGCAGTACTTC